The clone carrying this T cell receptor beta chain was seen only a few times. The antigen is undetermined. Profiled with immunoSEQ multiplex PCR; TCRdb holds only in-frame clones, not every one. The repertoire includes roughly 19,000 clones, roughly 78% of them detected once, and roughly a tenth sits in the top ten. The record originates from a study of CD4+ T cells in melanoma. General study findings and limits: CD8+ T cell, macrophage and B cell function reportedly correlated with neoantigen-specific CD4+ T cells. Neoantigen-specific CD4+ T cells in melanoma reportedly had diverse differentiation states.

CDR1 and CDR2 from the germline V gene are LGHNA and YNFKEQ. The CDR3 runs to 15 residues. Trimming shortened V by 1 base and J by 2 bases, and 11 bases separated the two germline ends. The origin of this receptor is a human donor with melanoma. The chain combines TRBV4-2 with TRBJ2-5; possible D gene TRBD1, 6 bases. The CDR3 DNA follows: TGTGCCAGCAGCCAAGTTCATGGACAGCAAGAGACCCAGTACTTC. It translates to CASSQVHGQQETQYF.